This TCR beta chain was sequenced for a study of blood T cells in healthy people across ages. A second PCR, run for about 7 to 11 cycles, used a sample-barcoded 5' primer plus a J-beta primer mix. Every cDNA was tagged by a template-switch adaptor with 12 random nucleotides. Per sample, CDR3-containing paired-end reads numbered at least 2.5 million. From the 5' RACE reads, TCRdb called clonotypes with MiXCR, one entry per CDR3 protein. Among around 2 million distinct CDR3 sequences listed, about two fifths were seen once. The material sequenced was blood. The receptor was derived from a human donor in good health.

The CDR3 DNA is TGCAGTGCTAGCGATATAGGGAGGACCTACAATGAGCAGTTCTTC. Protein sequence: CSASDIGRTYNEQFF. The V gene is TRBV20-1, the J gene TRBJ2-1, with D possibly being TRBD2 (6 bases). The V end lost 3 bases, the J end lost 2 bases, and 14 bases lay between the germline ends. The CDR3 runs to 15 residues. Germline assignment: CDR1 DFQATT and CDR2 SNEGSKA (reference sequence).